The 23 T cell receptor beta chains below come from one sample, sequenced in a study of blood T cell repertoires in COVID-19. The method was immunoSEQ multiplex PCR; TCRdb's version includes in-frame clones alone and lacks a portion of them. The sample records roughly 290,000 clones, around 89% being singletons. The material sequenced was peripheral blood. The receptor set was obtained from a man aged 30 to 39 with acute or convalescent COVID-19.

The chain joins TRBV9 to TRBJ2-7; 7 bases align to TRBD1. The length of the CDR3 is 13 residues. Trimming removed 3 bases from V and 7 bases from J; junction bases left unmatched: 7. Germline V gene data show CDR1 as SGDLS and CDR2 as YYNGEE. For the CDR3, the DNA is TGTGCCAGCAGCGCCTCGGCAGGGGGTGAGCAGTACTTC. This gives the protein CASSASAGGEQYF.

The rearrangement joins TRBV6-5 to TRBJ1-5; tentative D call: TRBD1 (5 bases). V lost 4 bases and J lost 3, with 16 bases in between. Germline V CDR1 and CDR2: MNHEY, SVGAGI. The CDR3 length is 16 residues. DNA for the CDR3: TGTGCCAGCAGTTCCGGTGGGGCGTCTTTCAATCAGCCCCAGCATTTT. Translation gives CASSSGGASFNQPQHF.

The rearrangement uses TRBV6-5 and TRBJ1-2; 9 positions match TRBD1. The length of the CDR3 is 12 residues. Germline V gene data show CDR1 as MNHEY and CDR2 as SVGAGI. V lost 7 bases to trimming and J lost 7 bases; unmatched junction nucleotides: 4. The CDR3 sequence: CASTRTGVGYTF. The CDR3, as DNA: TGTGCCAGCACCAGGACAGGGGTTGGCTACACCTTC.

CDR3 DNA sequence: TGTGCCTGGACGTACGGGACAGGGGTCAAAAACATTCAGTACTTC. Its protein product is CAWTYGTGVKNIQYF. The rearrangement links TRBV30 to TRBJ2-4; TRBD1 matches at 10 bases. Per germline, CDR1 GTSNPN and CDR2 SVGIG (reference sequence). The trim removed 4 bases at V and 3 bases at J, leaving 6 bases unmatched. The CDR3 length is 15 residues.

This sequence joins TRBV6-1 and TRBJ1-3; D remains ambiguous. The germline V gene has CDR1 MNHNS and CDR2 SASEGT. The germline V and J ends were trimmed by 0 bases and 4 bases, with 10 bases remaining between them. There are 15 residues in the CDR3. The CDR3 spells CASSEALWRGNTIYF. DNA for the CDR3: TGTGCCAGCAGTGAAGCGCTGTGGCGGGGAAACACCATATATTTT.

The chain's CDR3 is CASSASTGNTIYF. CDR3 nucleotides: TGTGCCAGCAGCGCTAGCACTGGAAACACCATATATTTT. The chain employs TRBV9 and TRBJ1-3; D gene ambiguous. The V and J ends lost 3 bases and 2 bases respectively, with 6 bases between them. The CDR3 runs to 13 residues. The germline gives CDR1 SGDLS, CDR2 YYNGEE.

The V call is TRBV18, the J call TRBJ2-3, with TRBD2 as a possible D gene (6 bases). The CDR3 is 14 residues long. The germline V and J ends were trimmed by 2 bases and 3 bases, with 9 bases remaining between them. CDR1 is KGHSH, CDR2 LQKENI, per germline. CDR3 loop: CASSPRAGTDTQYF. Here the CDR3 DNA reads TGTGCCAGCTCACCAAGGGCGGGGACAGATACGCAGTATTTT. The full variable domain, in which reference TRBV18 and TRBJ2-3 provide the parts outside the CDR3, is NAGVMQNPRHLVRRRGQEARLRCSPMKGHSHVYWYRQLPEEGLKFMVYLQKENIIDESGMPKERFSAEFPKEGPSILRIQQVVRGDSAAYFCASSPRAGTDTQYFGPGTRLTVL.

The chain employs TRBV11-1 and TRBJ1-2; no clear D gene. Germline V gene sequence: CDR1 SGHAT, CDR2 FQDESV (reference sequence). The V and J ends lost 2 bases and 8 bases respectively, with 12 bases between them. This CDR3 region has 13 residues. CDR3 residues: CASSLSQFRGYTF. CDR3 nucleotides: TGTGCCAGCAGCTTATCACAGTTTCGAGGCTACACCTTC. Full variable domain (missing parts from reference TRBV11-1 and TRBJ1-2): EAEVAQSPRYKITEKSQAVAFWCDPISGHATLYWYRQILGQGPELLVQFQDESVVDDSQLPKDRFSAERLKGVDSTLKIQPAELGDSAMYLCASSLSQFRGYTFGSGTRLTVV.

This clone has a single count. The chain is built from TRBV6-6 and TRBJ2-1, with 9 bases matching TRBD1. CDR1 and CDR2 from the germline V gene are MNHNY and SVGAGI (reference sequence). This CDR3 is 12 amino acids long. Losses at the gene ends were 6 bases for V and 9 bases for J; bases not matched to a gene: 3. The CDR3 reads CASSGTGLEQFF. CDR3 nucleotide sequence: TGTGCCAGCAGCGGGACAGGGCTTGAGCAGTTCTTC.

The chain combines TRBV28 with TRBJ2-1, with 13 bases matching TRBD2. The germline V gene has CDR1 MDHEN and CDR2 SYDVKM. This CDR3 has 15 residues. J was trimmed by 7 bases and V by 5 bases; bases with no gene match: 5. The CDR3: CASSITSGGGNEQFF. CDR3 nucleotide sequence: TGTGCCAGCAGTATCACTAGCGGGGGGGGAAATGAGCAGTTCTTC.

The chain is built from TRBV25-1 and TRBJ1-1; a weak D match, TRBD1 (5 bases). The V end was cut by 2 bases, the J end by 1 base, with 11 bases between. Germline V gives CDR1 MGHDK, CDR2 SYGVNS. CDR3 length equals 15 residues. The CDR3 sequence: CASSERNDRNTEAFF. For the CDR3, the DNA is TGTGCCAGCAGTGAAAGAAACGACAGGAACACTGAAGCTTTCTTT.

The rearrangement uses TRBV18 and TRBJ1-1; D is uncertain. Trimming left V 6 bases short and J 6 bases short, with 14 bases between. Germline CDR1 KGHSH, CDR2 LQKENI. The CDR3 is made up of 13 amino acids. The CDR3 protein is CASSLYTEPEAFF. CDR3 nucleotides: TGTGCCAGCTCCCTATACACGGAGCCTGAAGCTTTCTTT.

The CDR3 nucleotides read TGTGCCAGCCTACTCCCTGGGACAGGGGGCAGAGGCTACACCTTC. It specifies CASLLPGTGGRGYTF. The rearrangement links TRBV28 to TRBJ1-2, with TRBD1 matching over 12 bases. CDR1 is MDHEN and CDR2 is SYDVKM in the germline V gene. The CDR3 runs 15 residues. V lost 8 bases and J lost 8; bases outside the gene matches: 12.

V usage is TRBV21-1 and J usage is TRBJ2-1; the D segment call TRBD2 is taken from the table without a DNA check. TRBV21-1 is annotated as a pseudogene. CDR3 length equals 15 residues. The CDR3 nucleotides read TGTGCCAGCAGCAACGGGAGACCCTCCTACAATGAGCAGTTCTTC. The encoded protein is CASSNGRPSYNEQFF.

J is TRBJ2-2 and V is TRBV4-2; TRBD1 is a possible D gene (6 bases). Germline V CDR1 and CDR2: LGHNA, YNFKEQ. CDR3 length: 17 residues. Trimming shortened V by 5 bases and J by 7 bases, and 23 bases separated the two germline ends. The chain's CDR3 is CASSETGTRRIDGELFF. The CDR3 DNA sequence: TGTGCCAGCAGCGAAACCGGGACAAGGAGAATCGACGGGGAGCTGTTTTTT.

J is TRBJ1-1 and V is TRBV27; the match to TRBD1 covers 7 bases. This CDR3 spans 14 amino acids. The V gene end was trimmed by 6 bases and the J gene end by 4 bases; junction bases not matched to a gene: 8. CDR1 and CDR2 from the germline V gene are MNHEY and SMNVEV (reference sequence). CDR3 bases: TGTGCCAGCAGACAAACAGGGGCGGCCACTGAAGCTTTCTTT. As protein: CASRQTGAATEAFF.

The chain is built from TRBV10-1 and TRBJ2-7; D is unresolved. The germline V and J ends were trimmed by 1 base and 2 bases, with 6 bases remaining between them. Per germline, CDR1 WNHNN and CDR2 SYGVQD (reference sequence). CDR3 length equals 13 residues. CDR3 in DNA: TGCGCCAGCAGTGAGTACATAACCTACGAGCAGTACTTC. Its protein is CASSEYITYEQYF.

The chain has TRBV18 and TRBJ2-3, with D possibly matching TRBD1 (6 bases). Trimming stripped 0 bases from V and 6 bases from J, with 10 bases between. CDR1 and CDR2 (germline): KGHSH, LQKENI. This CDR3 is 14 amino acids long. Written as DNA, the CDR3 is TGTGCCAGCTCACCACCGGACAGTAGGGATACGCAGTATTTT. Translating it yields CASSPPDSRDTQYF.

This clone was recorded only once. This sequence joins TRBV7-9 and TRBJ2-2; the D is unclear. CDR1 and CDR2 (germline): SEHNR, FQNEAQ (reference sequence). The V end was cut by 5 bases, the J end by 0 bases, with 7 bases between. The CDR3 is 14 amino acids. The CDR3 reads CASSLYANTGELFF. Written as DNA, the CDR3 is TGTGCCAGCAGCCTCTACGCGAACACCGGGGAGCTGTTTTTT.

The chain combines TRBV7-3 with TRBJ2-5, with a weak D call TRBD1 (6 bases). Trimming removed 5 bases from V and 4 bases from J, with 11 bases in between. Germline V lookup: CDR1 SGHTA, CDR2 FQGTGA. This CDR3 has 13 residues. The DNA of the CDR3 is TGTGCCAGCAGCCCTACAGGGAGAGAGACCCAGTACTTC. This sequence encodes CASSPTGRETQYF.

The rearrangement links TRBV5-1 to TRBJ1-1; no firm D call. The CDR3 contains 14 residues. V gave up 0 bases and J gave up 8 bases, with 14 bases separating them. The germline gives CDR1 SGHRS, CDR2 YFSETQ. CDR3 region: CASSLDRGQTEAFF. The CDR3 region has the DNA TGCGCCAGCAGCTTGGACCGAGGGCAGACCGAAGCTTTCTTT.

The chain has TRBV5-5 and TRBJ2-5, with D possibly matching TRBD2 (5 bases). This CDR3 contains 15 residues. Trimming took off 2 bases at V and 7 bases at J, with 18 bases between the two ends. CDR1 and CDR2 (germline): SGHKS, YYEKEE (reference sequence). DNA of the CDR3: TGTGCCAGCAGCTTCGCTGTGGAGCGGCTAGGGACCCAGTACTTC. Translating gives CASSFAVERLGTQYF. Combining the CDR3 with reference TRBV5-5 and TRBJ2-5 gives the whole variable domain DAGVTQSPTHLIKTRGQQVTLRCSPISGHKSVSWYQQVLGQGPQFIFQYYEKEERGRGNFPDRFSARQFPNYSSELNVNALLLGDSALYLCASSFAVERLGTQYFGPGTRLLVL.

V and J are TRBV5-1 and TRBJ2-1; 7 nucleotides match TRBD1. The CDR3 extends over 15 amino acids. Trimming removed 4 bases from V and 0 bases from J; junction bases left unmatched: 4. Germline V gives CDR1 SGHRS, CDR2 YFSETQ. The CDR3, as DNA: TGCGCCAGCAGCCGGGGACAGAGCTCCTACAATGAGCAGTTCTTC. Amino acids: CASSRGQSSYNEQFF.